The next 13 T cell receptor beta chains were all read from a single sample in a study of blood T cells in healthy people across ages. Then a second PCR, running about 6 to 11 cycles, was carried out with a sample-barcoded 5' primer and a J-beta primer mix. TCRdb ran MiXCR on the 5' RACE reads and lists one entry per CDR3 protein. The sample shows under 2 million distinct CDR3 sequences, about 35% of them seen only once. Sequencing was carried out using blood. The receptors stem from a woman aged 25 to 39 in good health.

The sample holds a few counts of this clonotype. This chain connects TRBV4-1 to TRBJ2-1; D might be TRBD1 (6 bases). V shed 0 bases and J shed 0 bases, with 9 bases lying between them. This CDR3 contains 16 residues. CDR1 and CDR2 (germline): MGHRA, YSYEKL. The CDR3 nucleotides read TGCGCCAGCAGCCAAGATTTGGGGGCCTCCTACAATGAGCAGTTCTTC. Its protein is CASSQDLGASYNEQFF.

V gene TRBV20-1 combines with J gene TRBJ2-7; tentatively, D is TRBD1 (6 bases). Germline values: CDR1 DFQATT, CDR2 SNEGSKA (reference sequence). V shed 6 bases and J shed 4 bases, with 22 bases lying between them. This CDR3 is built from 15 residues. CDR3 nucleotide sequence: TGCAGTGCCCCCCCCCAGGGGACGAGGGGTTACGAGCAGTACTTC. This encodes CSAPPQGTRGYEQYF.

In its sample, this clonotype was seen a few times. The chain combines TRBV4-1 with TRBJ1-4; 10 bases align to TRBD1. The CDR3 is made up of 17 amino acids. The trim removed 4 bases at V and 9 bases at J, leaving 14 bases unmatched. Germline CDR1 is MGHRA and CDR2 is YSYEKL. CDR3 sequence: CASSLPTSRDRGQKLFF. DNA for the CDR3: TGCGCCAGCAGCCTCCCTACCTCTAGAGACAGGGGGCAAAAACTGTTTTTT.

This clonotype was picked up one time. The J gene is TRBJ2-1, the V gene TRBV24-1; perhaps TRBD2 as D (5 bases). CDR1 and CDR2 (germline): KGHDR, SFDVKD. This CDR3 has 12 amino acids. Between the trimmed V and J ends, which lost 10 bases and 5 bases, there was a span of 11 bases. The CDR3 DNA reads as TGTGCCACAGGGAGAGCGGACAATGAGCAGTTCTTC. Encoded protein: CATGRADNEQFF.

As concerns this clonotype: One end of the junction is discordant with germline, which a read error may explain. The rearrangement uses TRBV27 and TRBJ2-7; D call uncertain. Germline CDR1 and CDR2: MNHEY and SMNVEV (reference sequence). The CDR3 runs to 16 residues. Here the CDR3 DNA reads TGTGCCGGCAGACGATCCGGTGGGCTCTCTTCCTACGAGCAGTACTTC. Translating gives CAGRRSGGLSSYEQYF.

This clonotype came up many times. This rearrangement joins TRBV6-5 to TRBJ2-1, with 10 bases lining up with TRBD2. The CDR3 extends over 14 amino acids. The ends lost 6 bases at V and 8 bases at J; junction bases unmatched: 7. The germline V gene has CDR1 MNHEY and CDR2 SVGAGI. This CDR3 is CASREAGGLDEQFF. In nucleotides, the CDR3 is TGTGCCAGCAGAGAAGCGGGGGGGCTGGATGAGCAGTTCTTC.

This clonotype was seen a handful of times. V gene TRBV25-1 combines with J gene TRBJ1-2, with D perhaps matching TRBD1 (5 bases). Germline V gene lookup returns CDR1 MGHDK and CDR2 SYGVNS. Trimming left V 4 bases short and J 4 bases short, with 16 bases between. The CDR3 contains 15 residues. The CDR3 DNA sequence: TGTGCCAGCAGTGTTCATCAGGGTTTAGGCTATGGCTACACCTTC. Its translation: CASSVHQGLGYGYTF.

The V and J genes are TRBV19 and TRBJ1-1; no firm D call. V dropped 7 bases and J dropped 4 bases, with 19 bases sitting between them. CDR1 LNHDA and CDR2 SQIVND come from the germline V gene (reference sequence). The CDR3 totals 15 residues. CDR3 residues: CASTLGDLLTTEAFF. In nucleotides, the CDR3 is TGTGCCAGTACCCTAGGAGACCTTTTGACCACTGAAGCTTTCTTT.

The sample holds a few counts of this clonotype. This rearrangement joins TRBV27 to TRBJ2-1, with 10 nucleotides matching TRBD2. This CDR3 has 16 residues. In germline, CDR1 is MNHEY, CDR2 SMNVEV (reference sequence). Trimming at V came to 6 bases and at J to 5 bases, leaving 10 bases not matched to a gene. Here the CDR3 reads CASRLGLAGAHNEQFF. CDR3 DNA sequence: TGTGCCAGCAGACTTGGCCTAGCGGGGGCCCACAATGAGCAGTTCTTC.

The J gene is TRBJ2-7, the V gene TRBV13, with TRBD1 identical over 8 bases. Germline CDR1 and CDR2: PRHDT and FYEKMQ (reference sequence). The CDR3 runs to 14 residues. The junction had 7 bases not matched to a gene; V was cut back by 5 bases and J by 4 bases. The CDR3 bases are TGTGCCAGCAGCAAGACAGGGGAGGCTTACGAGCAGTACTTC. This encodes CASSKTGEAYEQYF.

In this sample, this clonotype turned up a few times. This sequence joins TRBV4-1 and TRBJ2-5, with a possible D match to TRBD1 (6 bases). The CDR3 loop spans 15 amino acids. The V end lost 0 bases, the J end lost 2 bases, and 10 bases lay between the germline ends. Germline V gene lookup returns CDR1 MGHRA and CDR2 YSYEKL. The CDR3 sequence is CASSQDPTGQETQYF. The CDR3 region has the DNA TGCGCCAGCAGCCAAGATCCAACAGGGCAAGAGACCCAGTACTTC.

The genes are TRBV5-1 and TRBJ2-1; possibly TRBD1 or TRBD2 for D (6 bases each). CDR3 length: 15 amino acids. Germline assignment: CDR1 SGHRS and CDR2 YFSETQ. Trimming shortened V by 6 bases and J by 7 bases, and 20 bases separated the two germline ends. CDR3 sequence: CASNDPGAKGNEQFF. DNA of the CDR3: TGCGCCAGCAACGATCCGGGGGCAAAGGGTAATGAGCAGTTCTTC. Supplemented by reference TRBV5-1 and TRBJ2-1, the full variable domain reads KAGVTQTPRYLIKTRGQQVTLSCSPISGHRSVSWYQQTPGQGLQFLFEYFSETQRNKGNFPGRFSGRQFSNSRSEMNVSTLELGDSALYLCASNDPGAKGNEQFFGPGTRLTVL.

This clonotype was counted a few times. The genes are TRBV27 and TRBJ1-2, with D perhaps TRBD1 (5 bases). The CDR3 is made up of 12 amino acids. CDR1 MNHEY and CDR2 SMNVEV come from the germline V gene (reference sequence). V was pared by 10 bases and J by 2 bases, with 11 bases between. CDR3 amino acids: CATLGQNYGYTF. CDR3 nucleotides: TGTGCCACCTTGGGGCAGAACTATGGCTACACCTTC.